The TCR beta chain described here comes from a study of blood T cell repertoires in COVID-19. Study background: Samples taken during acute and convalescent COVID-19 were collected in the United States, Italy and Spain. T cells, B-cell-depleted T cells, or PBMCs supplied cDNA or gDNA.

Trimming took 5 bases from V and 10 from J, leaving 9 bases between them. Germline CDR1 is SEHNR and CDR2 is FQNEAQ (reference sequence). This CDR3 spans 12 amino acids. Only in-frame clones appear in the TCRdb table, and some are missing; sequencing was by immunoSEQ multiplex PCR. The sample records roughly 240,000 clones, about 83% being singletons. This clone was detected once. Participants, roughly 18 to 90 years old, spanned 25 or so US areas. Cohort 3 recovery required two negative PCRs, clearance, or symptom resolution. The source is a woman aged 45-59 years who had recovered from COVID-19. Specimen: PBMCs or T cells enriched from blood (not recorded which). This chain connects TRBV7-9 to TRBJ1-6; D gene unclear. The chain's CDR3 is CASSAGGSPLHF. The CDR3 nucleotides are TGTGCCAGCAGCGCAGGAGGGTCACCCCTCCACTTT.